These T cell receptor beta chains were read from a single sample in a study of breast tumors, draining lymph nodes, adjacent tissues. Via MiXCR, TCRdb re-called the multiplex PCR reads, giving one row per CDR3 protein. The repertoire holds approximately 250,000 distinct CDR3 sequences, with under 40% as singletons. Specimen: axillary lymph node tissue. The receptors were gathered from a female donor with breast cancer. Some clones in this sample may be carry-over from other donors' samples. The CDR3 runs from the conserved cysteine through the conserved F or W. Each record gives: V gene, CDR3 length, J gene, D gene, clone size, CDR3 protein, CDR3 DNA. D genes are given only for firm matches. Clone size is given for some rows only: seen once, a few or many times, or a class if the clone is expanded.

v_call: TRBV7-9
cdr3_length: 13
j_call: TRBJ2-5
d_call: -
clone_size: once
cdr3_aa: CASSSQGSQPQYF
cdr3_nt: TGTGCCAGCAGCTCCCAGGGTAGTCAGCCCCAGTACTTC

v_call: TRBV3-1
cdr3_length: 15
j_call: TRBJ1-4
d_call: TRBD1
clone_size: -
cdr3_aa: CASSRRTGTNEKLFF
cdr3_nt: TGTGCCAGCAGCCGTCGGACAGGAACTAATGAAAAACTGTTTTTT

v_call: TRBV7-2
cdr3_length: 15
j_call: TRBJ2-7
d_call: TRBD1
clone_size: many
cdr3_aa: CASSQHGQGLGEQYF
cdr3_nt: TGTGCCAGCAGCCAGCACGGACAGGGGTTGGGGGAGCAGTACTTC

v_call: TRBV30
cdr3_length: 17
j_call: TRBJ1-2
d_call: -
clone_size: many
cdr3_aa: CAWSRVAGMDWNYGYTF
cdr3_nt: TGTGCCTGGAGTCGTGTGGCAGGGATGGATTGGAACTATGGCTACACCTTC

v_call: TRBV2
cdr3_length: 15
j_call: TRBJ2-5
d_call: TRBD2
clone_size: many
cdr3_aa: CASSETSGRGETQYF
cdr3_nt: TGTGCCAGCAGTGAAACTAGCGGGAGGGGTGAGACCCAGTACTTC

v_call: TRBV7-9
cdr3_length: 15
j_call: TRBJ1-3
d_call: TRBD1
clone_size: -
cdr3_aa: CASSFYGQGIDTIYF
cdr3_nt: TGTGCCAGCAGCTTCTACGGACAGGGGATCGACACCATATACTTT

v_call: TRBV24-1
cdr3_length: 14
j_call: TRBJ2-1
d_call: TRBD1
clone_size: many
cdr3_aa: CATSDPRQGPKQFF
cdr3_nt: TGTGCCACCAGTGACCCAAGACAGGGCCCGAAGCAGTTCTTC

v_call: TRBV29-1
cdr3_length: 14
j_call: TRBJ2-3
d_call: TRBD2
clone_size: many
cdr3_aa: CSSGGLTSTDTQYF
cdr3_nt: TGCAGCTCGGGAGGGTTGACTAGCACAGATACGCAGTATTTT

v_call: TRBV3-1
cdr3_length: 15
j_call: TRBJ2-3
d_call: TRBD2
clone_size: -
cdr3_aa: CASSQRTSGSDTQYF
cdr3_nt: TGTGCCAGCAGCCAGAGGACTAGCGGGAGCGATACGCAGTATTTT

v_call: TRBV6-4
cdr3_length: 14
j_call: TRBJ1-4
d_call: -
clone_size: -
cdr3_aa: CASSDREINEKLFF
cdr3_nt: TGTGCCAGCAGTGACAGGGAGATTAATGAAAAACTGTTTTTT

v_call: TRBV19
cdr3_length: 16
j_call: TRBJ2-1
d_call: -
clone_size: many
cdr3_aa: CASSTTLRGTDNEQFF
cdr3_nt: TGTGCCAGTAGTACGACGCTACGGGGGACCGACAATGAGCAGTTCTTC

v_call: TRBV7-2
cdr3_length: 13
j_call: TRBJ1-6
d_call: -
clone_size: many
cdr3_aa: CASSTTWNSPLHF
cdr3_nt: TGTGCCAGCAGCACAACGTGGAATTCACCCCTCCACTTT

v_call: TRBV7-2
cdr3_length: 21
j_call: TRBJ1-6
d_call: -
clone_size: -
cdr3_aa: CASSLYHTAGLAGPVNSPLHF
cdr3_nt: TGTGCCAGCAGCCTATATCACACGGCGGGACTAGCGGGGCCCGTTAATTCACCCCTCCACTTT

v_call: TRBV20-1
cdr3_length: 14
j_call: TRBJ1-2
d_call: -
clone_size: many
cdr3_aa: CSATDSVSNYGYTF
cdr3_nt: TGCAGTGCTACGGACAGCGTCTCTAACTATGGCTACACCTTC

v_call: TRBV6-5
cdr3_length: 15
j_call: TRBJ2-3
d_call: TRBD1
clone_size: many
cdr3_aa: CASSPRQGLKDTQYF
cdr3_nt: TGTGCCAGCAGTCCACGACAGGGGTTAAAAGATACGCAGTATTTT

v_call: TRBV11-1
cdr3_length: 14
j_call: TRBJ1-1
d_call: TRBD1
clone_size: -
cdr3_aa: CASSLAGTVTEAFF
cdr3_nt: TGTGCCAGCAGCTTAGCGGGGACAGTCACTGAAGCTTTCTTT

v_call: TRBV10-3
cdr3_length: 16
j_call: TRBJ2-2
d_call: TRBD1
clone_size: many
cdr3_aa: CAISGLGQGTSGELFF
cdr3_nt: TGTGCCATCAGTGGACTCGGACAGGGAACATCCGGGGAGCTGTTTTTT

v_call: TRBV4-3
cdr3_length: 14
j_call: TRBJ2-7
d_call: -
clone_size: many
cdr3_aa: CASSHATGQYEQYF
cdr3_nt: TGCGCCAGCAGCCACGCTACCGGACAGTACGAGCAGTACTTC

v_call: TRBV5-6
cdr3_length: 16
j_call: TRBJ2-3
d_call: -
clone_size: -
cdr3_aa: CASSSGIASTWDTQYF
cdr3_nt: TGTGCCAGCAGCTCAGGAATAGCGTCAACATGGGATACGCAGTATTTT

v_call: TRBV9
cdr3_length: 15
j_call: TRBJ2-7
d_call: -
clone_size: many
cdr3_aa: CASSPSRQSSYEQYF
cdr3_nt: TGTGCCAGCAGCCCTTCCCGACAGAGCTCCTACGAGCAGTACTTC

v_call: TRBV10-3
cdr3_length: 14
j_call: TRBJ2-7
d_call: -
clone_size: many
cdr3_aa: CAISVVRDGNEQYF
cdr3_nt: TGTGCCATCAGTGTCGTCAGGGATGGGAACGAGCAGTACTTC

v_call: TRBV10-3
cdr3_length: 15
j_call: TRBJ1-2
d_call: -
clone_size: -
cdr3_aa: CAIRDPTALGGGYTF
cdr3_nt: TGTGCCATCAGAGACCCGACCGCCCTGGGGGGTGGCTACACCTTC